This T cell receptor (beta chain) was sequenced in a study of PD-L1 blockade in urothelial cancer. Study in general: Before enrollment, 0 to 3 chemotherapy regimens had been given to patients. Study-wide results and caveats: Those with durable benefit had larger increases in tumor-associated blood clones at 3 weeks.

Repertoires were generated with immunoSEQ multiplex PCR, while TCRdb's copy carries only in-frame clones and drops some. The sample lists tens of thousands of clones; 82% were seen once. On this clone itself: Its antigen is unknown.

V lost 3 bases and J lost 6; bases outside the gene matches: 4. Per the germline V gene, CDR1 is KGHSH and CDR2 is LQKENI. The CDR3 runs 13 residues. V gene TRBV18 combines with J gene TRBJ2-7, with 8 positions matching TRBD1. This sequence originates from a man in his sixties or seventies with urothelial cancer. The sequences come from PBMCs, collected around atezolizumab (anti-PD-L1) treatment. CDR3 DNA sequence: TGTGCCAGCTCACCCCCGACAGGGGTCGAGCAGTACTTC. It specifies CASSPPTGVEQYF.